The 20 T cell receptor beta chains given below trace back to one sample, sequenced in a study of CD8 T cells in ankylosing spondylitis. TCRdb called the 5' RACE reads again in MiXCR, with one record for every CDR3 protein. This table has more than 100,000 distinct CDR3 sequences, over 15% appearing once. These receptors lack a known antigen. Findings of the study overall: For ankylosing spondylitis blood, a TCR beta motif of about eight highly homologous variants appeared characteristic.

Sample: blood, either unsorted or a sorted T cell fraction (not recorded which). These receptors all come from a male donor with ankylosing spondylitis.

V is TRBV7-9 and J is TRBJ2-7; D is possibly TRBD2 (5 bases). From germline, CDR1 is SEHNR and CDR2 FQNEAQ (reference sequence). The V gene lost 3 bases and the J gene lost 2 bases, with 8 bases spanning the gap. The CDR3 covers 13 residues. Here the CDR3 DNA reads TGTGCCAGCAGCTTCGGAGGAGCCTACGAGCAGTACTTC. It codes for CASSFGGAYEQYF. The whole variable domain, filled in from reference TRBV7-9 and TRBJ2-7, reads DTGVSQNPRHKITKRGQNVTFRCDPISEHNRLYWYRQTLGQGPEFLTYFQNEAQLEKSRLLSDRFSAERPKGSFSTLEIQRTEQGDSAMYLCASSFGGAYEQYFGPGTRLTVT.

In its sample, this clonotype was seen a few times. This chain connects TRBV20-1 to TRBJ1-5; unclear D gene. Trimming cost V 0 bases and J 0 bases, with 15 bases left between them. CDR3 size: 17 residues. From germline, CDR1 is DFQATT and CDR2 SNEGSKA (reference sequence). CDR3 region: CSARDLVLGYSNQPQHF. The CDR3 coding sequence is TGCAGTGCTAGAGATCTCGTGTTGGGCTATAGCAATCAGCCCCAGCATTTT.

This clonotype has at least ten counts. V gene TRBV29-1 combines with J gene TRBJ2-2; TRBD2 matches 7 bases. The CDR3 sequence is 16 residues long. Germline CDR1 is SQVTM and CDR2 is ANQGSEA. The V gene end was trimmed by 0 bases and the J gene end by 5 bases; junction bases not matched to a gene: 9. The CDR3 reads CSVEDTASGVTGELFF. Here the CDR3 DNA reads TGCAGCGTTGAAGATACGGCTAGCGGAGTTACCGGGGAGCTGTTTTTT.

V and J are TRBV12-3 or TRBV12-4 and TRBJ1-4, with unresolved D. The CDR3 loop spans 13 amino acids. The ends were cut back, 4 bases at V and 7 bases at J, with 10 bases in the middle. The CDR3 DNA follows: TGTGCCAGCAGTTGGGGTATTGGTGAAAAACTGTTTTTT. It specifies CASSWGIGEKLFF.

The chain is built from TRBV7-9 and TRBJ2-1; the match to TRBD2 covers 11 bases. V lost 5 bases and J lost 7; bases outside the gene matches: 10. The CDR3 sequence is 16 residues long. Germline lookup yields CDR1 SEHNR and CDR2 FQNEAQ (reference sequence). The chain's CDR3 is CASSRPGLAALNEQFF. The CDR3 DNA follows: TGTGCCAGCAGCAGACCGGGACTAGCGGCCCTTAATGAGCAGTTCTTC. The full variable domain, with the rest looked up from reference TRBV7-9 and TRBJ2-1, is DTGVSQNPRHKITKRGQNVTFRCDPISEHNRLYWYRQTLGQGPEFLTYFQNEAQLEKSRLLSDRFSAERPKGSFSTLEIQRTEQGDSAMYLCASSRPGLAALNEQFFGPGTRLTVL.

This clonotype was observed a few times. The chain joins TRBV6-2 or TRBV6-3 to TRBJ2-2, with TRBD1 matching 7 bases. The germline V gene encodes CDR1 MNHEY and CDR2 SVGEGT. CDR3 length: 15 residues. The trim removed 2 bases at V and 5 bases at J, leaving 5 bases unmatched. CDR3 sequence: CASSYKGGETGELFF. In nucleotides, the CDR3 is TGTGCCAGCAGTTACAAAGGGGGCGAAACCGGGGAGCTGTTTTTT.

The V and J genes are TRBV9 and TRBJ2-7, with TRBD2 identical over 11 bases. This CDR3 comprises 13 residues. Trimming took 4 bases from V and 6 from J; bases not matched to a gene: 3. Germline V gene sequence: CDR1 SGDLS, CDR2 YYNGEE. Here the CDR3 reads CASSTSGRGEQYF. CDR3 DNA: TGTGCCAGCAGCACTAGCGGGAGAGGCGAGCAGTACTTC.

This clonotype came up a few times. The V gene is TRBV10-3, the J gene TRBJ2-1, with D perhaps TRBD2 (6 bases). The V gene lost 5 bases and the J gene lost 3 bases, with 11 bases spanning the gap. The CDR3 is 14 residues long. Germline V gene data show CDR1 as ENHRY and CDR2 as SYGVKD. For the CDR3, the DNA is TGTGCCATCAGTACTAGCTCGGACTACAATGAGCAGTTCTTC. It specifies CAISTSSDYNEQFF.

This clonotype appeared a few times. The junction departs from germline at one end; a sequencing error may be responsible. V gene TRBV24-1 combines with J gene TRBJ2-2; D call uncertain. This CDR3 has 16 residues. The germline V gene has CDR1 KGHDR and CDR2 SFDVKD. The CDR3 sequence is CATSDPDNSNTGELFF. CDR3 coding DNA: TGTGCCACTAGTGACCCTGACAACTCGAACACCGGGGAGCTGTTTTTT.

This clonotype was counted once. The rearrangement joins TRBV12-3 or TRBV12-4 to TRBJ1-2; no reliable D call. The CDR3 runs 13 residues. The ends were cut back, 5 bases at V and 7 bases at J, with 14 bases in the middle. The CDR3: CASSLVAETGYTF. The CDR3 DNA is TGTGCCAGCAGTCTTGTGGCAGAGACTGGCTACACCTTC.

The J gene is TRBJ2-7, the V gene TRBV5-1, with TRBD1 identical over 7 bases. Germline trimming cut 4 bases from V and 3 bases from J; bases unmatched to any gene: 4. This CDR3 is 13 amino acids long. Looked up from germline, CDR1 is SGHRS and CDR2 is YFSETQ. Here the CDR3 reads CASSAGTDYEQYF. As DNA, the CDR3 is TGCGCCAGCAGCGCCGGGACAGACTACGAGCAGTACTTC.

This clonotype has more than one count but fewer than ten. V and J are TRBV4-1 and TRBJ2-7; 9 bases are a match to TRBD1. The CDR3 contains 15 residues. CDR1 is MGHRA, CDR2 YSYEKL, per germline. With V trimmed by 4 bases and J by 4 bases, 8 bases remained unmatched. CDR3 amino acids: CASSPNRGQGYEQYF. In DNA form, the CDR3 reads TGCGCCAGCAGCCCAAATAGGGGACAGGGATACGAGCAGTACTTC.

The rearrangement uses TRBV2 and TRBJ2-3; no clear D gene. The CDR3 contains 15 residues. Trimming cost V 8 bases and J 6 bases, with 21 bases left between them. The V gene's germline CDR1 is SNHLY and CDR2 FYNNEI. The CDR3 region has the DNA TGTGCCAGCGGGCCCCGGACGTCCCTAAGGGATACGCAGTATTTT. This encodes CASGPRTSLRDTQYF.

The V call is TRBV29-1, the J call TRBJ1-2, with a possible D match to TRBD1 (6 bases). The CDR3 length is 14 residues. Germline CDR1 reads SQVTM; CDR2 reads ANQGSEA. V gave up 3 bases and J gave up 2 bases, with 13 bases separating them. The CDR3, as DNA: TGCAGCGTTGAGTTGCTACAGGGAAACTATGGCTACACCTTC. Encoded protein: CSVELLQGNYGYTF.

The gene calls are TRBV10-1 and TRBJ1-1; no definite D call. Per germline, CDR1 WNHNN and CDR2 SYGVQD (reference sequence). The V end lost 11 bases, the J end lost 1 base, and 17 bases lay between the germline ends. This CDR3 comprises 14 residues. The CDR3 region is CAGSCEVWNTEAFF. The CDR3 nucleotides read TGCGCCGGATCTTGTGAGGTGTGGAACACTGAAGCTTTCTTT.

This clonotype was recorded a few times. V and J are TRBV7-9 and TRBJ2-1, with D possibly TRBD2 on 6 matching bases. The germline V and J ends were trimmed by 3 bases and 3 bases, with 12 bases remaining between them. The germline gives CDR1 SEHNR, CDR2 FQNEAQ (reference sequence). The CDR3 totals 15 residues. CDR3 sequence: CASSFEGGYYNEQFF. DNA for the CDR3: TGTGCCAGCAGCTTTGAGGGAGGTTACTACAATGAGCAGTTCTTC.

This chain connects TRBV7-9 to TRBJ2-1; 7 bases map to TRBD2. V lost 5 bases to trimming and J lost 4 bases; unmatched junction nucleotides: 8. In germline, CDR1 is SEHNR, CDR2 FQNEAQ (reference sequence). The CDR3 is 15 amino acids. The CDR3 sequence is CASSGAGERYNEQFF. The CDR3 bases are TGTGCCAGCAGCGGGGCGGGAGAACGTTACAATGAGCAGTTCTTC.

CDR3 sequence: CASRNLGENTEAFF. The CDR3 bases are TGTGCCAGCAGAAACCTAGGGGAAAACACTGAAGCTTTCTTT. The chain links TRBV27 to TRBJ1-1, with TRBD1 as a possible D gene (5 bases). The CDR3 is made up of 14 amino acids. V was pared by 6 bases and J by 2 bases, with 13 bases between. CDR1 and CDR2 (germline): MNHEY, SMNVEV (reference sequence).

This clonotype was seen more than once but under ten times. CDR3 residues: CASSLWGQLVSDTQYF. As DNA, the CDR3 is TGTGCCAGCAGTTTGTGGGGTCAACTAGTCTCAGATACGCAGTATTTT. This chain links TRBV27 with TRBJ2-3; D is possibly TRBD2 (5 bases). CDR1 MNHEY and CDR2 SMNVEV come from the germline V gene (reference sequence). V was shortened by 3 bases and J by 4 bases, with 17 bases between the two germline ends. This CDR3 comprises 16 residues.

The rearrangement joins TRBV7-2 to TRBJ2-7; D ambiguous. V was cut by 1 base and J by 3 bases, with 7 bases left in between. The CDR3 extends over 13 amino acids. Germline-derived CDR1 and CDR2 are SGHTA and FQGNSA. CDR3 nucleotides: TGTGCCAGCAGCTTAGGGGCCGGCTACGAGCAGTACTTC. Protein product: CASSLGAGYEQYF.